These 20 T cell receptor beta chains were all obtained from the same sample, sequenced in a study of Graves' ophthalmopathy and Graves' hyperthyroidism. Researchers took RNA transcripts and amplified TCR beta CDR3 regions from them. Amplification began with first-round RT-PCR using HTBI primers, then second-round multiplex PCR was performed. MiXCR was run by TCRdb on the multiplex PCR reads, yielding one entry per CDR3 protein. Among around 1.1 million distinct CDR3 sequences, roughly two fifths were seen once, and the ten largest hold roughly 10%. Source material: peripheral blood or thyroid tissue (not recorded which). Receptor source: an adult man with Graves' hyperthyroidism.

This clonotype was observed many times. The chain has TRBV20-1 and TRBJ1-5; weak D call: TRBD1 (6 bases). There are 15 residues in the CDR3. Germline values: CDR1 DFQATT, CDR2 SNEGSKA (reference sequence). The V gene lost 1 base and the J gene lost 4 bases, with 14 bases spanning the gap. The CDR3 DNA reads as TGCAGTGCTAGAGCCGGACAGTTGGGGAATCAGCCCCAGCATTTT. It codes for CSARAGQLGNQPQHF.

This clonotype occurred many times. This chain connects TRBV20-1 to TRBJ1-1; D call uncertain. V gave up 3 bases and J gave up 1 base, with 6 bases separating them. This CDR3 has 12 residues. Germline CDR1 is DFQATT and CDR2 is SNEGSKA (reference sequence). CDR3 residues: CSASPGNTEAFF. The CDR3 DNA sequence: TGCAGTGCTAGCCCGGGGAACACTGAAGCTTTCTTT.

This clonotype was recorded many times. J is TRBJ2-2 and V is TRBV29-1, with TRBD1 as a possible D gene (6 bases). From germline, CDR1 is SQVTM and CDR2 ANQGSEA. The CDR3 is 13 residues long. The V and J ends lost 6 bases and 6 bases respectively, with 14 bases between them. The CDR3: CSVITGLAGELFF. CDR3 sequence (DNA): TGCAGCGTAATTACAGGGCTGGCCGGGGAGCTGTTTTTT.

This clonotype occurred a few times. The CDR3, as DNA: TGCGCCAGCAGCTTCTTGGGACAGGCTAATGAAAAACTGTTTTTT. Its translation: CASSFLGQANEKLFF. V gene TRBV5-1 combines with J gene TRBJ1-4; 8 bases fit TRBD1. Germline CDR1 and CDR2: SGHRS and YFSETQ. Unmatched junction bases numbered 3, after V lost 2 bases and J lost 3 bases. CDR3 length: 15 amino acids.

With regard to this clonotype: A read error may explain this, as a much larger clone is one base away. V is TRBV7-9 and J is TRBJ2-7, with D uncertain. Germline CDR1 reads SEHNR; CDR2 reads FQNEAQ (reference sequence). The CDR3 totals 14 residues. In DNA form, the CDR3 reads TGCGCCAGCAGCTTGAGGTCAGGCCCTTCCGAGCAGTACTTC. Residues: CASSLRSGPSEQYF.

This clonotype was observed a handful of times. The V call is TRBV7-8, the J call TRBJ1-6, with 7 bases fitting TRBD1. The V gene's germline CDR1 is SGHVS and CDR2 FQNEAQ. Trimming took 3 bases from V and 7 from J; bases not matched to a gene: 9. This CDR3 is built from 16 residues. CDR3: CASSLVPGQTNSPLHF. CDR3 DNA: TGTGCCAGCAGCTTGGTTCCGGGACAGACGAATTCACCCCTCCACTTT.

This clonotype was recorded many times. The chain links TRBV15 to TRBJ1-2, with D unclear. This CDR3 contains 13 residues. Trimming stripped 5 bases from V and 4 bases from J, with 11 bases between. Per germline, CDR1 LNHNV and CDR2 YYDKDF (reference sequence). The CDR3 protein is CATSQAGTYGYTF. The CDR3 DNA sequence: TGTGCCACCAGCCAAGCAGGAACCTATGGCTACACCTTC.

The J gene is TRBJ1-2, the V gene TRBV2, with D tentatively TRBD1 (5 bases). This CDR3 is built from 12 residues. The V gene lost 6 bases and the J gene lost 2 bases, with 7 bases spanning the gap. Germline V gives CDR1 SNHLY, CDR2 FYNNEI. The CDR3 coding sequence is TGTGCCAGCAGAGCAGGGAACTATGGCTACACCTTC. The encoded protein is CASRAGNYGYTF.

Note on this clonotype: This may arise from a read error, as a much more abundant clone is one base away. The chain links TRBV27 to TRBJ1-4; a possible D gene is TRBD1 (5 bases). CDR3 size: 14 residues. Germline values: CDR1 MNHEY, CDR2 SMNVEV (reference sequence). Trimming took 2 bases from V and 7 from J, leaving 11 bases between them. For the CDR3, the DNA is TGTGCCAGCAGTTTACACGGGGGTGTTGAAAAACTGTTTTTT. This gives the protein CASSLHGGVEKLFF.

This clonotype has a count of ten or more. The chain combines TRBV9 with TRBJ2-5, with 7 bases matching TRBD1. Germline V lookup: CDR1 SGDLS, CDR2 YYNGEE. Trimming took 2 bases from V and 5 from J; bases not matched to a gene: 9. The CDR3 covers 15 residues. CDR3 amino acids: CASSVKGAWSETQYF. The CDR3 DNA is TGTGCCAGCAGCGTGAAGGGGGCCTGGAGTGAGACCCAGTACTTC.

This clonotype was picked up many times. The chain combines TRBV10-1 with TRBJ1-2; D may be TRBD1 (5 bases). The CDR3 sequence is 13 residues long. V shed 3 bases and J shed 2 bases, with 7 bases lying between them. Germline V gives CDR1 WNHNN, CDR2 SYGVQD (reference sequence). CDR3 nucleotides: TGCGCCAGCAGTGACTACAGGAACTATGGCTACACCTTC. Translated: CASSDYRNYGYTF.

This rearrangement joins TRBV14 to TRBJ1-3; 7 bases line up with TRBD1. This CDR3 region has 15 residues. V shed 3 bases and J 5 bases; nucleotides not matched to a gene: 7. CDR1 is SGHDN, CDR2 FVKESK, per germline. The CDR3 spells CASSQPGQPRNTIYF. The DNA of the CDR3 is TGTGCCAGCAGCCAGCCGGGACAGCCAAGAAACACCATATATTTT.

For this clonotype: A single base separates this from a much larger clone, so it may be a read error. The V gene is TRBV4-3, the J gene TRBJ2-5; weak D call: TRBD2 (6 bases). Germline V CDR1 and CDR2: LGHNA, YSLEER. The CDR3 consists of 15 residues. The CDR3 bases are TGCGCCAGCAGCCAAGAGGTCGGGAAGGCGGGGACCCATTACTTC. Residues: CASSQEVGKAGTHYF.

This sequence joins TRBV27 and TRBJ1-1; no firm D call. Germline V lookup: CDR1 MNHEY, CDR2 SMNVEV (reference sequence). CDR3 length: 13 amino acids. V was cut by 0 bases and J by 8 bases, with 10 bases left in between. For the CDR3, the DNA is TGTGCCAGCAGTTTATCTTGGGGAGGAGAAGCTTTCTTT. Amino acid sequence: CASSLSWGGEAFF.

In regard to this clonotype: A read error may be the cause here, since a much bigger clone is one base away. The rearrangement joins TRBV19 to TRBJ2-7; weak D call: TRBD2 (6 bases). Germline values: CDR1 LNHDA, CDR2 SQIVND (reference sequence). CDR3 length: 14 amino acids. Trimming removed 3 bases at V and 2 bases at J, with 11 bases between. The CDR3 coding sequence is TGTGCCAGTAGTATGGGACTGACCCCCTACGAGCAGTACTTC. This encodes CASSMGLTPYEQYF.

This clonotype showed up many times. The genes are TRBV7-9 and TRBJ1-2; TRBD1 matches 9 bases. V dropped 5 bases and J dropped 3; count of bases not matched to a gene: 4. The CDR3 is made up of 14 amino acids. CDR1 SEHNR and CDR2 FQNEAQ come from the germline V gene (reference sequence). CDR3: CASSQTGGDYGYTF. CDR3 sequence (DNA): TGTGCCAGCAGCCAGACAGGGGGTGACTATGGCTACACCTTC. Together with reference TRBV7-9 and TRBJ1-2, the CDR3 gives the full variable domain: DTGVSQNPRHKITKRGQNVTFRCDPISEHNRLYWYRQTLGQGPEFLTYFQNEAQLEKSRLLSDRFSAERPKGSFSTLEIQRTEQGDSAMYLCASSQTGGDYGYTFGSGTRLTVV.

Only a few counts were recorded for this clonotype. This sequence joins TRBV6-5 and TRBJ2-7, with D possibly TRBD1 on 6 matching bases. The CDR3 runs 14 residues. Germline loops: CDR1 MNHEY, CDR2 SVGAGI. V lost 0 bases and J lost 6, with 12 bases in between. CDR3 amino acids: CASSYSGRGGEQYF. In nucleotides, the CDR3 is TGTGCCAGCAGTTACTCGGGCAGGGGCGGCGAGCAGTACTTC.

The chain recombines TRBV7-8 with TRBJ1-5; 7 bases fit TRBD1. The CDR3 loop spans 17 amino acids. The trim removed 2 bases at V and 7 bases at J, leaving 14 bases unmatched. Germline V CDR1 and CDR2: SGHVS, FQNEAQ. The CDR3 DNA is TGTGCCAGCAGCTTAAGTATTGCAGGGGGTCTTCGCCAGCCCCAGCATTTT. Translated: CASSLSIAGGLRQPQHF.

This clonotype was seen at least ten times. The J gene is TRBJ1-6, the V gene TRBV29-1, with 11 bases lining up with TRBD1. This CDR3 spans 14 amino acids. Germline V gene data show CDR1 as SQVTM and CDR2 as ANQGSEA. V dropped 7 bases and J dropped 10; count of bases not matched to a gene: 9. The CDR3 nucleotides are TGCAGCGCCGCCTTGGGGACAGGGGGGTCACCCCTCCACTTT. It is translated as CSAALGTGGSPLHF. Drawing the rest from reference TRBV29-1 and TRBJ1-6, the complete variable domain is SAVISQKPSRDICQRGTSLTIQCQVDSQVTMMFWYRQQPGQSLTLIATANQGSEATYESGFVIDKFPISRPNLTFSTLTVSNMSPEDSSIYLCSAALGTGGSPLHFGNGTRLTVT.

In this sample, this clonotype turned up a few times. J is TRBJ2-7 and V is TRBV7-3, with 10 bases fitting TRBD2. The J segment lost 2 bases and the V segment lost 5 bases, leaving 6 bases of the junction unmatched. This CDR3 is built from 15 residues. Germline V gives CDR1 SGHTA, CDR2 FQGTGA. The CDR3 DNA reads TGTGCCAGCAGCCCCTCTAGCGGGAGTCCCTACGAGCAGTACTTC. Encoded protein: CASSPSSGSPYEQYF.